This T cell receptor beta chain was obtained from a study of blood T cell repertoires in COVID-19. Study-level background: T cells, B-cell-depleted T cells, or PBMCs provided the cDNA or gDNA that served as material.

This clone was recorded once. Under the authors' procedure: Scientists estimated how many nucleated cells there were by amplifying reference gene primers. The method was immunoSEQ multiplex PCR; TCRdb's version includes in-frame clones alone and lacks a portion of them. The DNA gave D and trimming, while V, J and clone size come from that table. The sample holds about 350,000 clones; roughly 87% are singletons and the top ten take roughly 1%. The CDR3 contains 13 residues. Germline CDR1 MNHEY, CDR2 SMNVEV (reference sequence). With 3 bases removed from V and 1 base from J, the gap between germline ends came to 7 bases. The study counted Cohort 3 donors as recovered given two negative PCRs, clearance, or symptom resolution.

The sequencing sample was made of PBMCs or T cells enriched from blood (not recorded which). This receptor was taken from a woman aged 30 to 39 who had recovered from COVID-19. The J gene is TRBJ2-7, the V gene TRBV27, with D uncertain. CDR3 sequence (DNA): TGTGCCAGCAGTTTTCGGTTGTCCTACGAGCAGTACTTC. Translated, it gives CASSFRLSYEQYF.